The clone carrying this T cell receptor beta chain occurred a few times. Amplification of TCR beta used genomic DNA extracted from peripheral blood. This record belongs to a study of T cell repertoires in aging, cancer and after chemotherapy. Study information: The whole study produced a dataset of about 8.8 million TCR reads.

Multiplex touch-down PCR with TRB-A/B primers amplified rearranged V-D-J TRB sequences. From the multiplex PCR reads, TCRdb called clonotypes with MiXCR, one entry per CDR3 protein. The sample carries some 1,600 distinct CDR3 sequences, approximately 31% recorded once. The clonotype originates from a human donor with a solid tumor. Sequencing used blood.

The DNA of the CDR3 is TGTGCCAGCAGTCCCCCCCTAATCGGTGGCTACACCTTC. This translates into CASSPPLIGGYTF. The J gene is TRBJ1-2, the V gene TRBV12-3 or TRBV12-4; D remains ambiguous. The CDR3 is 13 residues long. V was cut by 5 bases and J by 7 bases, with 14 bases left in between.